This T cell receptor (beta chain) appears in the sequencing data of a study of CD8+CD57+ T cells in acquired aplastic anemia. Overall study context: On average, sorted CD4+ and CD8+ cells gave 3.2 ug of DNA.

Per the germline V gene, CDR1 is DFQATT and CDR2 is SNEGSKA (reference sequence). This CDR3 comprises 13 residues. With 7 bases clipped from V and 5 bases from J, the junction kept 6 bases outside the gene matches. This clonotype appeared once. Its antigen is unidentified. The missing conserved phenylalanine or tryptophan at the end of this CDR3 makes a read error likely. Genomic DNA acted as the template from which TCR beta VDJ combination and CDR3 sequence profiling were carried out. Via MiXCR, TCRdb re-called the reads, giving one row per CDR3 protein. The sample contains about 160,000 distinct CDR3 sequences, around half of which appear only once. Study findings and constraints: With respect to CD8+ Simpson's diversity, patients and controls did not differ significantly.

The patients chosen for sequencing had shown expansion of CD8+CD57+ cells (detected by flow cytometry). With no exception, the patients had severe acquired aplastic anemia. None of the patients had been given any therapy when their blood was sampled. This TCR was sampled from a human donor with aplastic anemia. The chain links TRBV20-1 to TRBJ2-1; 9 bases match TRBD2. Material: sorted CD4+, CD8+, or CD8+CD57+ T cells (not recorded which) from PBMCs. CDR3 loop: CSGTRGGHNEQFS. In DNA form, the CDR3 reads TGCAGTGGGACGCGGGGGGGGCACAATGAGCAGTTCTCC.